This paragraph reports one T cell receptor (beta chain). Antigen specificity is unknown. A 5'RACE reaction primed in the constant segment made cDNA libraries of TCR alpha and TCR beta, and these carried sample barcodes and UMIs. TCRdb reprocessed the 5' RACE reads with MiXCR, giving one entry per CDR3 protein. Of roughly 150,000 distinct CDR3 sequences listed, about 14% were seen once; the top ten hold roughly 14%. V lost 1 base, J lost 3 bases, and 13 bases lay in between. The CDR3 sequence is 15 residues long. Germline CDR1 and CDR2: MGHRA and YSYEKL. The data stem from a study of T-cell memory formation after mild COVID-19. Whole-study context: Largely donor-specific TCR clusters were found.

Whole-study findings and limits: Mainly CM and EM harbored the contracting CD4+ clones; mainly EMRA harbored the CD8+ ones. Clones that contracted from day 15 to 85 had balanced CD4/CD8; later expanders were CD4+ biased.

This TCR was sampled from an adult woman who had mild COVID-19 (a few samples of this study predate the infection). Cell type and time point are not known. The chain combines TRBV4-1 with TRBJ2-7; a possible D gene is TRBD1 (5 bases). Sequenced input: PBMCs or a T cell subset sorted from them (not recorded which). The CDR3 spells CASSQVGHLLYEQYF. The DNA of the CDR3 is TGCGCCAGCAGCCAAGTCGGACACCTACTCTACGAGCAGTACTTC.